The next 23 T cell receptor beta chains were all read from a single sample in a study of molecular identifiers for immune sequencing clone quantification. TCRdb re-derived calls from the PCR reads in MiXCR, one entry per CDR3 protein. The sample shows about 320,000 distinct CDR3 sequences, roughly a quarter of them seen only once. Sample: naive CD8+ T cells from blood, with Jurkat cell RNA spiked in. Regarding subset: FACS-sorted CD8+CD4-CCR7+CD45RA+ naive T cells. These receptors all stem from a human donor in good health. Some libraries in this study had Jurkat cell RNA spiked in.

The chain recombines TRBV7-9 with TRBJ2-1; 11 bases match TRBD1. The germline gives CDR1 SEHNR, CDR2 FQNEAQ (reference sequence). The trim removed 6 bases at V and 10 bases at J, leaving 11 bases unmatched. This CDR3 is built from 15 residues. The CDR3: CASSSGTGGLREQFF. In DNA, the CDR3 is TGTGCCAGCAGTTCCGGGACAGGGGGTCTGAGGGAGCAGTTCTTC.

A few counts support this clonotype. The CDR3 here is CASKRPGTSDYNEQFF. The CDR3 region has the DNA TGTGCCAGCAAACGACCCGGGACTAGCGACTACAATGAGCAGTTCTTC. V usage is TRBV12-3 or TRBV12-4 and J usage is TRBJ2-1; 10 bases align to TRBD2. The V gene end was trimmed by 7 bases and the J gene end by 3 bases; junction bases not matched to a gene: 9. This CDR3 has 16 amino acids.

The rearrangement links TRBV7-9 to TRBJ2-2; unclear D gene. Germline-derived CDR1 and CDR2 are SEHNR and FQNEAQ (reference sequence). This CDR3 contains 14 residues. Trimming left V 2 bases short and J 0 bases short, with 4 bases between. The chain's CDR3 is CASSLYTNTGELFF. The CDR3 DNA reads TGTGCCAGCAGCTTATATACGAACACCGGGGAGCTGTTTTTT.

Many counts were recorded for this clonotype. The rearrangement links TRBV7-8 to TRBJ1-5, with D possibly being TRBD1 (6 bases). This CDR3 spans 16 amino acids. Trimming cost V 3 bases and J 5 bases, with 17 bases left between them. Germline values: CDR1 SGHVS, CDR2 FQNEAQ. CDR3 loop: CASSLDEQGPDQPQHF. CDR3 nucleotides: TGTGCCAGCAGCTTGGACGAACAGGGTCCCGATCAGCCCCAGCATTTT.

This clonotype has only a few counts. This chain joins TRBV20-1 and TRBJ2-7; D unresolved. V gave up 4 bases and J gave up 1 base, with 8 bases separating them. The germline V gene has CDR1 DFQATT and CDR2 SNEGSKA (reference sequence). The CDR3 runs to 12 residues. The CDR3, as DNA: TGCAGTGCTAAATTCAGGTCCTACGAGCAGTACTTC. Amino acid sequence: CSAKFRSYEQYF.

Concerning this clonotype itself: Mismatch with germline at one junction end may stem from a read error. The chain couples TRBV11-2 to TRBJ2-5, with D possibly being TRBD2 (6 bases). CDR1 is SGHAT and CDR2 is FQNNGV in the germline V gene. This CDR3 comprises 15 residues. Written as DNA, the CDR3 is TGTGCCAGCAGCTTAGGGGGGGTGCCCTGGGAGACGCAGTACTTC. It translates to CASSLGGVPWETQYF.

This chain uses TRBV3-1 with TRBJ2-5; 8 positions agree with TRBD2. Germline V gene sequence: CDR1 LGHDT, CDR2 YNNKEL (reference sequence). This CDR3 spans 14 amino acids. Losses at the gene ends were 8 bases for V and 2 bases for J; bases not matched to a gene: 7. The CDR3, as DNA: TGTGCCAGCTTGACTAGCGTACCTCAAGAGACCCAGTACTTC. Its protein product is CASLTSVPQETQYF.

This clonotype was seen at least ten times. The V call is TRBV2, the J call TRBJ1-4; D is unresolved. The length of the CDR3 is 15 residues. Trimming took 2 bases from V and 4 from J, leaving 11 bases between them. The germline V gene has CDR1 SNHLY and CDR2 FYNNEI. CDR3 sequence (DNA): TGTGCCAGCAGTGAATGGTCAGGCCGTAATGAAAAACTGTTTTTT. It translates to CASSEWSGRNEKLFF.

This clonotype has ten or more counts. The rearrangement links TRBV12-3 or TRBV12-4 to TRBJ2-7; D is ambiguous. Trimming cost V 5 bases and J 3 bases, with 11 bases left between them. This CDR3 comprises 13 residues. The CDR3 loop reads CASSPPTVYEQYF. CDR3 nucleotides: TGTGCCAGCAGTCCACCCACAGTCTACGAGCAGTACTTC.

The table lists this clonotype with a few counts. The rearrangement uses TRBV4-3 and TRBJ2-3; TRBD2 matches 13 bases. The CDR3 consists of 16 residues. Germline lookup yields CDR1 LGHNA and CDR2 YSLEER. V was pared by 2 bases and J by 4 bases, with 3 bases of the junction left unmatched. In DNA form, the CDR3 reads TGCGCCAGCAGCCAATACGGGACTAGCGGGGCAGATACGCAGTATTTT. Translation gives CASSQYGTSGADTQYF.

The gene calls are TRBV6-2 or TRBV6-3 and TRBJ2-5, with 9 nucleotides matching TRBD2. The CDR3 sequence is 18 residues long. V lost 2 bases, J lost 2 bases, and 12 bases stayed unmatched. CDR1 is MNHEY, CDR2 SVGEGT, per germline. CDR3 in amino acids: CASSYPYVASGDQETQYF. The DNA of the CDR3 is TGTGCCAGCAGTTACCCCTACGTGGCTAGCGGGGATCAAGAGACCCAGTACTTC.

The rearrangement joins TRBV24-1 to TRBJ2-5, with a tentative D call TRBD2 (5 bases). V lost 4 bases and J 5 bases, leaving 13 bases between the germline ends. Germline lookup yields CDR1 KGHDR and CDR2 SFDVKD. The CDR3 is 14 amino acids. The CDR3 DNA sequence: TGTGCCACCAGTGACCCTAGCTGGGGTGAGACCCAGTACTTC. This translates into CATSDPSWGETQYF.

CDR3 DNA: TGCGCCAGCAGCCAATCCCGGACAGGTACTCACCAAGGAAAACTGTTTTTT. Its protein is CASSQSRTGTHQGKLFF. This chain uses TRBV4-3 with TRBJ1-4, with 7 bases that match TRBD1. The V gene end was trimmed by 2 bases and the J gene end by 10 bases; junction bases not matched to a gene: 16. Looked up from germline, CDR1 is LGHNA and CDR2 is YSLEER. This CDR3 spans 17 amino acids.

Ten or more counts support this clonotype. The chain has TRBV29-1 and TRBJ2-7; D is possibly TRBD2 (6 bases). CDR3 size: 14 residues. CDR1 and CDR2 from the germline V gene are SQVTM and ANQGSEA. The V end was cut by 5 bases, the J end by 4 bases, with 18 bases between. The CDR3 protein is CSVLGQGGPYEQYF. The CDR3 DNA reads as TGCAGCGTTCTGGGGCAGGGAGGTCCTTACGAGCAGTACTTC.

The chain employs TRBV6-2 or TRBV6-3 and TRBJ1-5; D is unresolved. The CDR3 has 14 residues. CDR1 and CDR2 from the germline V gene are MNHEY and SVGEGT. V was shortened by 2 bases and J by 3 bases, with 8 bases between the two germline ends. CDR3 region: CASSYDKTNQPQHF. The CDR3, as DNA: TGTGCCAGCAGTTACGACAAAACCAATCAGCCCCAGCATTTT.

This chain joins TRBV7-9 and TRBJ1-3; D gene uncertain. CDR1 and CDR2 from the germline V gene are SEHNR and FQNEAQ (reference sequence). V shed 1 base and J shed 2 bases, with 15 bases lying between them. The CDR3 sequence is 17 residues long. The CDR3 protein is CASSLGLGPRPGNTIYF. As DNA, the CDR3 is TGTGCCAGCAGCTTAGGACTCGGTCCTAGGCCTGGAAACACCATATATTTT.

The table lists this clonotype with many counts. The chain combines TRBV7-9 with TRBJ2-7; 9 bases fit TRBD1. Trimming at V came to 7 bases and at J to 2 bases, leaving 6 bases not matched to a gene. In germline, CDR1 is SEHNR, CDR2 FQNEAQ (reference sequence). This CDR3 is built from 14 residues. This chain's CDR3 is CASILGTGTYEQYF. The CDR3 DNA reads TGTGCCAGCATTCTCGGGACAGGGACCTACGAGCAGTACTTC.

This clonotype was counted ten times or more. The chain has TRBV2 and TRBJ2-7, with D possibly TRBD1 on 6 matching bases. The V end lost 4 bases, the J end lost 2 bases, and 9 bases lay between the germline ends. CDR1 SNHLY and CDR2 FYNNEI come from the germline V gene. This CDR3 is built from 13 residues. The DNA of the CDR3 is TGTGCCAGCAGTGCCCGGGACACCTACGAGCAGTACTTC. Translation gives CASSARDTYEQYF.

The chain uses TRBV24-1 and TRBJ1-3; the D gene is possibly TRBD1 (5 bases). Trimming removed 3 bases at V and 4 bases at J, with 15 bases between. Per the germline V gene, CDR1 is KGHDR and CDR2 is SFDVKD. This CDR3 contains 16 residues. In DNA, the CDR3 is TGTGCCACCAGTGATGCAACCGGGACGGAGGGAAACACCATATATTTT. It translates to CATSDATGTEGNTIYF.

The sample holds a few counts of this clonotype. CDR3 nucleotides: TGTGCCAGCAGCTTTCCGGGAGGCACAGATACGCAGTATTTT. Translated, it gives CASSFPGGTDTQYF. The chain couples TRBV7-9 to TRBJ2-3, with D maybe TRBD2 (6 bases). The CDR3 spans 14 residues. Germline-derived CDR1 and CDR2 are SEHNR and FQNEAQ (reference sequence). The V end lost 3 bases, the J end lost 1 base, and 8 bases lay between the germline ends.

This clonotype was observed a few times. The chain carries TRBV20-1 and TRBJ1-4, with D perhaps TRBD1 (5 bases). CDR3 length equals 16 residues. Germline CDR1 DFQATT, CDR2 SNEGSKA (reference sequence). V was clipped by 0 bases and J by 7 bases, with 18 bases between them. CDR3 coding DNA: TGCAGTGCTAGAGATTGGGAAGGTCCGGGGGGTGAAAAACTGTTTTTT. Translation gives CSARDWEGPGGEKLFF.

The sample holds many counts of this clonotype. This chain uses TRBV20-1 with TRBJ2-4; D gene ambiguous. The V gene lost 1 base and the J gene lost 4 bases, with 8 bases spanning the gap. The CDR3 spans 13 residues. Per germline, CDR1 DFQATT and CDR2 SNEGSKA (reference sequence). The DNA of the CDR3 is TGCAGTGCTAGAGCCCCGACTAAAAACATTCAGTACTTC. Protein: CSARAPTKNIQYF.

This clonotype was seen only a few times. J is TRBJ1-6 and V is TRBV28; possible D gene TRBD1, 6 bases. Trimming removed 3 bases at V and 10 bases at J, with 16 bases between. The germline V gene encodes CDR1 MDHEN and CDR2 SYDVKM. The CDR3 totals 15 residues. CDR3 loop: CASSFPGRGGSPLHF. CDR3 in DNA: TGTGCCAGCAGTTTCCCGGGCAGGGGAGGCTCACCCCTCCACTTT.